The source of this T cell receptor beta chain is a study of blood T cell repertoires in COVID-19. As for the study in general: Samples came from the United States, Italy and Spain, spanning acute and convalescent COVID-19. PBMCs, B-cell-depleted T cells, or T cells provided the cDNA or gDNA that made up the material.

Authors' data handling: Using reference gene primer amplification, nucleated cell counts were estimated. Sequencing was performed with immunoSEQ multiplex PCR; in TCRdb, only in-frame clones are kept and a portion is missing. The DNA gave D and trimming, while V, J and clone size come from that table. The repertoire holds about 120,000 clones, with 83% as singletons. Trimming left V 2 bases short and J 2 bases short, with 6 bases between. The V gene's germline CDR1 is KGHSH and CDR2 LQKENI. The CDR3 spans 13 residues. The sequenced material came from peripheral blood. The chain is built from TRBV18 and TRBJ1-2; D call uncertain. The sequence was obtained from a man under 40 with acute or convalescent COVID-19. CDR3 DNA: TGTGCCAGCTCACCAGAAGAGAACTATGGCTACACCTTC. It specifies CASSPEENYGYTF.